A single sample gave rise to the 21 T cell receptor beta chains below, sequenced in a study of T cells in Graves' hyperthyroidism and ophthalmopathy. It was RNA transcripts that yielded the amplified TCR beta CDR3 regions. The primer set for the first-round RT-PCR of the TCR CDR3 was HTBI. MiXCR, run by TCRdb on the multiplex PCR reads, gives a single entry per CDR3 protein. Counted here are fewer than 350,000 distinct CDR3 sequences, roughly 19% occurring once; the ten biggest clones make up roughly 39%. The specimen sequenced was blood. These receptors were collected from a middle-aged man with Graves' ophthalmopathy.

This chain connects TRBV2 to TRBJ2-5, with TRBD2 matching 10 bases. The V gene end was trimmed by 3 bases and the J gene end by 5 bases; junction bases not matched to a gene: 15. The CDR3 runs to 18 residues. Germline V gives CDR1 SNHLY, CDR2 FYNNEI. CDR3 amino acids: CASSERELAGRFGETQYF. CDR3 in DNA: TGTGCCAGCAGTGAGAGGGAACTAGCGGGACGTTTCGGGGAGACCCAGTACTTC. Full variable domain (rest looked up from reference TRBV2 and TRBJ2-5): EPEVTQTPSHQVTQMGQEVILRCVPISNHLYFYWYRQILGQKVEFLVSFYNNEISEKSEIFDDQFSVERPDGSNFTLKIRSTKLEDSAMYFCASSERELAGRFGETQYFGPGTRLLVL.

Ten or more counts support this clonotype. This chain joins TRBV11-2 and TRBJ2-2; D remains ambiguous. Germline CDR1 SGHAT, CDR2 FQNNGV. With 7 bases removed from V and 6 bases from J, the gap between germline ends came to 15 bases. The CDR3 has 14 amino acids. CDR3 DNA sequence: TGTGCCAGCACCACGTCCCTAGGACCCGGGGAGCTGTTTTTT. This sequence encodes CASTTSLGPGELFF.

At least ten counts were recorded for this clonotype. V usage is TRBV11-2 and J usage is TRBJ2-1; the D gene is possibly TRBD2 (6 bases). V was cut by 5 bases and J by 8 bases, with 13 bases left in between. This CDR3 is 13 amino acids long. Germline CDR1 SGHAT, CDR2 FQNNGV. In DNA, the CDR3 is TGTGCCAGCAGCCGGGGAGGACCTGATGAGCAGTTCTTC. Residues: CASSRGGPDEQFF.

This clonotype appeared a few times. V usage is TRBV6-1 and J usage is TRBJ2-7; D is possibly TRBD2 (5 bases). The germline V gene has CDR1 MNHNS and CDR2 SASEGT. The CDR3 spans 16 residues. V lost 5 bases to trimming and J lost 5 bases, with 22 bases between them. The CDR3 DNA sequence: TGTGCCAGCAGTCCCAGACCCACGGTAGCGAGCAACGAGCAGTACTTC. Its translation: CASSPRPTVASNEQYF.

A few counts support this clonotype. V is TRBV5-5 and J is TRBJ2-3; D gene uncertain. The CDR3 is 12 residues long. Trimming shortened V by 2 bases and J by 3 bases, and 4 bases separated the two germline ends. Looked up from germline, CDR1 is SGHKS and CDR2 is YYEKEE (reference sequence). The CDR3 bases are TGTGCCAGCAGCTTTATGACAGATACGCAGTATTTT. Its protein is CASSFMTDTQYF.

The CDR3 here is CASSPGSTYEQYF. The CDR3 nucleotides read TGCGCCAGCAGCCCGGGCAGTACCTACGAGCAGTACTTC. The chain joins TRBV5-1 to TRBJ2-7; D remains ambiguous. With 4 bases removed from V and 2 bases from J, the gap between germline ends came to 10 bases. CDR3 length: 13 amino acids. CDR1 is SGHRS and CDR2 is YFSETQ in the germline V gene.

J is TRBJ2-4 and V is TRBV7-3, with 7 positions matching TRBD1. Germline-derived CDR1 and CDR2 are SGHTA and FQGTGA. The CDR3 is made up of 14 amino acids. V shed 5 bases, J shed 5 bases, and the junction held 6 bases outside the gene matches. CDR3 protein: CASSPRTGENIQYF. DNA of the CDR3: TGTGCCAGCAGCCCGAGAACAGGGGAAAACATTCAGTACTTC. Combining the CDR3 with reference TRBV7-3 and TRBJ2-4 gives the whole variable domain GAGVSQTPSNKVTEKGKYVELRCDPISGHTALYWYRQSLGQGPEFLIYFQGTGAADDSGLPNDRFFAVRPEGSVSTLKIQRTERGDSAVYLCASSPRTGENIQYFGAGTRLSVL.

This clonotype has only a few counts. The chain uses TRBV19 and TRBJ1-1; D remains ambiguous. Deletions cut 7 bases from V and 0 bases from J, with 9 bases between. The CDR3 runs to 13 residues. Germline loops: CDR1 LNHDA, CDR2 SQIVND (reference sequence). The CDR3 region is CASNSGMNTEAFF. CDR3 sequence (DNA): TGTGCCAGTAACTCTGGGATGAACACTGAAGCTTTCTTT.

This clonotype was recorded at least ten times. The chain couples TRBV5-1 to TRBJ1-1, with 12 bases matching TRBD1. V gave up 0 bases and J gave up 5 bases; unmatched junction bases: 11. This CDR3 is built from 18 residues. Germline values: CDR1 SGHRS, CDR2 YFSETQ. The CDR3 region is CASSLASPGQGAQTEAFF. CDR3 bases: TGCGCCAGCAGCTTGGCCTCACCGGGACAGGGGGCGCAGACTGAAGCTTTCTTT.

This clonotype was observed a handful of times. A much larger clonotype is one base distant, so this may be a read error. The chain employs TRBV2 and TRBJ1-5; tentatively, D is TRBD1 (5 bases). CDR1 SNHLY and CDR2 FYNNEI come from the germline V gene. The CDR3 totals 13 residues. CDR3: CVSSDGTGQPQHF. The CDR3 DNA follows: TGTGTCAGCAGTGACGGGACGGGGCAGCCCCAGCATTTT. The complete variable domain, with remaining parts taken from reference TRBV2 and TRBJ1-5, reads EPEVTQTPSHQVTQMGQEVILRCVPISNHLYFYWYRQILGQKVEFLVSFYNNEISEKSEIFDDQFSVERPDGSNFTLKIRSTKLEDSAMYFCVSSDGTGQPQHFGDGTRLSIL.

This clonotype has more than one count but fewer than ten. The chain has TRBV5-1 and TRBJ1-4; D is perhaps TRBD1 (6 bases). Trimming removed 7 bases at V and 6 bases at J, with 19 bases between. The length of the CDR3 is 15 residues. Germline CDR1 reads SGHRS; CDR2 reads YFSETQ. CDR3 in amino acids: CASYQGGAEDEKLFF. The CDR3 DNA follows: TGCGCCAGCTATCAAGGGGGGGCTGAAGATGAAAAACTGTTTTTT. Full variable domain (missing parts from reference TRBV5-1 and TRBJ1-4): KAGVTQTPRYLIKTRGQQVTLSCSPISGHRSVSWYQQTPGQGLQFLFEYFSETQRNKGNFPGRFSGRQFSNSRSEMNVSTLELGDSALYLCASYQGGAEDEKLFFGSGTQLSVL.

The chain is built from TRBV6-6 and TRBJ1-2, with D tentatively TRBD1 (6 bases). Trimming removed 0 bases at V and 8 bases at J, with 10 bases between. The CDR3 spans 13 residues. Germline V gene lookup returns CDR1 MNHNY and CDR2 SVGAGI (reference sequence). CDR3 region: CASSYSRTEGYTF. The DNA for the CDR3 is TGTGCCAGCAGTTACTCAAGGACAGAAGGCTACACCTTC.

The chain couples TRBV5-1 to TRBJ2-1; D possibly corresponds to TRBD2 (6 bases). The germline V gene encodes CDR1 SGHRS and CDR2 YFSETQ. This CDR3 contains 16 residues. Trimming cost V 7 bases and J 1 base, with 18 bases left between them. The CDR3 here is CASQKFGTQSYNEQFF. The CDR3 nucleotides are TGCGCCAGCCAAAAATTCGGGACTCAATCCTACAATGAGCAGTTCTTC. Using reference TRBV5-1 and TRBJ2-1 for the parts outside the CDR3, the full variable domain is KAGVTQTPRYLIKTRGQQVTLSCSPISGHRSVSWYQQTPGQGLQFLFEYFSETQRNKGNFPGRFSGRQFSNSRSEMNVSTLELGDSALYLCASQKFGTQSYNEQFFGPGTRLTVL.

The chain combines TRBV6-2 or TRBV6-3 with TRBJ2-3; 7 positions match TRBD1. CDR3 length: 15 residues. Per the germline V gene, CDR1 is MNHEY and CDR2 is SVGEGT. The trim removed 0 bases at V and 3 bases at J, leaving 3 bases unmatched. CDR3 loop: CASSYSRQGTDTQYF. As DNA, the CDR3 is TGTGCCAGCAGTTACTCTCGACAGGGTACAGATACGCAGTATTTT.

This clonotype was detected a few times. V is TRBV28 and J is TRBJ2-5; no clear D. The CDR3 is made up of 14 amino acids. Germline assignment: CDR1 MDHEN and CDR2 SYDVKM. V was trimmed by 1 base and J by 7 bases, leaving 13 bases between them. CDR3 sequence (DNA): TGTGCCAGCAGTTTATCTCACGACACACGGACCCAGTACTTC. This codes for CASSLSHDTRTQYF.

A few counts support this clonotype. The chain employs TRBV30 and TRBJ2-4; TRBD1 is a possible D gene (6 bases). The CDR3 totals 13 residues. CDR1 is GTSNPN and CDR2 is SVGIG in the germline V gene (reference sequence). The ends were cut back, 0 bases at V and 3 bases at J, with 6 bases in the middle. CDR3 nucleotide sequence: TGTGCCTGGAGTGTAGGGGGCAAAAACATTCAGTACTTC. Protein product: CAWSVGGKNIQYF.

The rearrangement uses TRBV6-1 and TRBJ2-7; TRBD2 agrees at 14 bases. The V gene's germline CDR1 is MNHNS and CDR2 SASEGT. The V gene end was trimmed by 5 bases and the J gene end by 6 bases; junction bases not matched to a gene: 6. CDR3 length equals 15 residues. CDR3 bases: TGTGCCAGCAGTAAGACTAGCGGGAGGGCCAGCGAGCAGTACTTC. Protein: CASSKTSGRASEQYF.

This clonotype has just a few counts. The chain recombines TRBV28 with TRBJ1-2, with D unresolved. There are 13 residues in the CDR3. CDR1 is MDHEN, CDR2 SYDVKM, per germline. V gave up 8 bases and J gave up 2 bases, with 12 bases separating them. The CDR3 sequence is CASFHQTNYGYTF. In DNA form, the CDR3 reads TGTGCCAGCTTCCACCAGACCAACTATGGCTACACCTTC.

The chain links TRBV6-4 to TRBJ2-3; 10 bases fit TRBD2. This CDR3 has 20 amino acids. Germline loops: CDR1 MRHNA, CDR2 SNTAGT. The V gene end was trimmed by 2 bases and the J gene end by 4 bases; junction bases not matched to a gene: 18. CDR3 sequence reads: CASSDLICIPLAGEADTQYF. DNA for the CDR3: TGTGCCAGCAGTGACCTCATTTGTATCCCGCTAGCGGGAGAGGCAGATACGCAGTATTTT.

This clonotype was observed a few times. The rearrangement links TRBV4-1 to TRBJ1-2; no clear D. V was pared by 2 bases and J by 4 bases, with 17 bases between. The CDR3 has 16 residues. Germline lookup yields CDR1 MGHRA and CDR2 YSYEKL. The chain's CDR3 is CASSQPREGIGYGYTF. CDR3 bases: TGCGCCAGCAGCCAACCTCGGGAGGGAATTGGCTATGGCTACACCTTC.

This clonotype was seen repeatedly, ten times or more. The chain uses TRBV7-8 and TRBJ2-3; 8 nucleotides match TRBD2. Germline V gene sequence: CDR1 SGHVS, CDR2 FQNEAQ. This CDR3 is built from 15 residues. V lost 3 bases to trimming and J lost 1 base; unmatched junction nucleotides: 3. CDR3 DNA: TGTGCCAGCAGCTTTGGACTAGCCCGCACAGATACGCAGTATTTT. Translated, it gives CASSFGLARTDTQYF.